This TCR beta chain was sequenced during a study of cytomegalovirus exposure and HLA in healthy donors. This CDR3 is 18 amino acids long. The germline V gene encodes CDR1 MGHDK and CDR2 SYGVNS. Losses at the gene ends were 2 bases for V and 4 bases for J; bases not matched to a gene: 10. This PCR relied on a set of 60 Vbeta primers and 13 Jbeta primers. Generated by immunoSEQ multiplex PCR, the TCRdb table keeps only in-frame clones and is missing some. Of around 67,000 clones detected, about 84% appear once; the ten largest clones hold 7.8%. The study, taken as a whole, reports: Reportedly, TCR beta sequences accurately predicted HLA-A and HLA-B alleles in most subjects. After further analysis at a later stage, around 17,000 TCR beta sequences were associated with HLA alleles at 0.05 false discovery rate.

With respect to this clone: Its antigen is as yet unknown.

The V call is TRBV25-1, the J call TRBJ2-2, with 10 bases that match TRBD2. This TCR derives from a man younger than 30 in good health and CMV-seropositive. Sequenced input: PBMCs. The DNA of the CDR3 is TGTGCCAGCAGTGAAAGGAAACTAGCGGGATCCGGCACCGGGGAGCTGTTTTTT. Amino acids: CASSERKLAGSGTGELFF.